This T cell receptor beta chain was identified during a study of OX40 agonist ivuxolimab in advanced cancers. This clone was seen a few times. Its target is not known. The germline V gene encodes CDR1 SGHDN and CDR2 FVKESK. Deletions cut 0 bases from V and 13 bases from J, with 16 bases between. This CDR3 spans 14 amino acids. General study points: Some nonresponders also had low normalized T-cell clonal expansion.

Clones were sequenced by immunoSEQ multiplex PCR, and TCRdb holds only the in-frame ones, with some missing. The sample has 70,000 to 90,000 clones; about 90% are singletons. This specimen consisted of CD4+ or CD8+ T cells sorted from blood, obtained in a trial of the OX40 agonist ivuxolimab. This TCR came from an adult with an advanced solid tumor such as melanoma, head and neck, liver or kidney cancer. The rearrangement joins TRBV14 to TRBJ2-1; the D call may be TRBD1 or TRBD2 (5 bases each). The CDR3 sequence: CASSQEVAGTKQFF. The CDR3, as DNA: TGTGCCAGCAGCCAAGAAGTCGCCGGGACCAAACAGTTCTTC.